What follows are 10 T cell receptor beta chains derived from one specimen sequenced in a study of cytomegalovirus exposure and HLA in healthy donors. The study ran its PCR with 60 Vbeta and 13 Jbeta primers. Libraries were prepared by immunoSEQ multiplex PCR; TCRdb keeps only in-frame clonotypes and omits some of them. The repertoire has approximately 220,000 clones, approximately 79% of them found once; the top ten carry 1.5% to 2%. Sample: PBMCs. These receptors came from a male donor in good health and CMV-seronegative.

The V call is TRBV5-1, the J call TRBJ1-1, with TRBD1 matching 7 bases. The CDR3 is 15 residues long. V was pared by 4 bases and J by 0 bases, with 6 bases of the junction left unmatched. Germline CDR1 is SGHRS and CDR2 is YFSETQ. This CDR3 reads CASSRTGSMNTEAFF. CDR3 DNA sequence: TGCGCCAGCAGCAGGACAGGCTCCATGAACACTGAAGCTTTCTTT.

The J gene is TRBJ2-5, the V gene TRBV12-5, with D perhaps matching TRBD1 (5 bases). Deletions cut 1 base from V and 7 bases from J, with 13 bases between. Germline V CDR1 and CDR2: LGHNT, FRNRAP. CDR3 size: 14 residues. Written as DNA, the CDR3 is TGTGCTAGTGGTTTGGACAGCTATGGGGCGACCCAGTACTTC. It codes for CASGLDSYGATQYF.

This sequence joins TRBV15 and TRBJ2-3, with 9 bases matching TRBD1. CDR3 length equals 16 residues. Germline CDR1 is LNHNV and CDR2 is YYDKDF (reference sequence). The V and J ends lost 4 bases and 0 bases, in that order; junction bases with no gene match: 5. The CDR3, as DNA: TGTGCCACCAGCACACAGGGGGCTGGTAGCACAGATACGCAGTATTTT. It yields the protein CATSTQGAGSTDTQYF.

The chain has TRBV5-1 and TRBJ1-3, with 8 bases fitting TRBD1. The CDR3 is 19 amino acids. The trim removed 4 bases at V and 4 bases at J, leaving 19 bases unmatched. The V gene's germline CDR1 is SGHRS and CDR2 YFSETQ. The CDR3 loop reads CASSTHSGPSRGPGNTIYF. CDR3 sequence (DNA): TGCGCCAGCAGCACTCACTCTGGCCCCTCCAGGGGGCCAGGAAACACCATATATTTT. The full variable domain, in which reference TRBV5-1 and TRBJ1-3 provide the parts outside the CDR3, is KAGVTQTPRYLIKTRGQQVTLSCSPISGHRSVSWYQQTPGQGLQFLFEYFSETQRNKGNFPGRFSGRQFSNSRSEMNVSTLELGDSALYLCASSTHSGPSRGPGNTIYFGEGSWLTVV.

This chain connects TRBV2 to TRBJ2-4; TRBD2 matches at 12 bases. Germline CDR1 is SNHLY and CDR2 is FYNNEI. J was trimmed by 12 bases and V by 6 bases; bases with no gene match: 12. There are 15 residues in the CDR3. CDR3 nucleotide sequence: TGTGCCAGCAGCGCGGGGCTAGCGGGAGGGCCAAATCAGTACTTC. Protein: CASSAGLAGGPNQYF.

The chain joins TRBV28 to TRBJ1-3; D is unclear. CDR1 is MDHEN and CDR2 is SYDVKM in the germline V gene. V was pared by 7 bases and J by 0 bases, with 10 bases between. The CDR3 runs to 14 residues. The CDR3 sequence: CASIQQLSGNTIYF. As DNA, the CDR3 is TGTGCCAGCATACAACAGCTCTCTGGAAACACCATATATTTT. Combining the CDR3 with reference TRBV28 and TRBJ1-3 gives the whole variable domain DVKVTQSSRYLVKRTGEKVFLECVQDMDHENMFWYRQDPGLGLRLIYFSYDVKMKEKGDIPEGYSVSREKKERFSLILESASTNQTSMYLCASIQQLSGNTIYFGEGSWLTVV.

This clone was detected only once. This sequence joins TRBV7-8 and TRBJ1-5; no reliable D call. This CDR3 contains 15 residues. The V gene lost 6 bases and the J gene lost 6 bases, with 18 bases spanning the gap. Germline loops: CDR1 SGHVS, CDR2 FQNEAQ. The CDR3 sequence is CASSRARVVGQPQHF. The CDR3 DNA reads as TGTGCCAGCAGTCGAGCGCGGGTCGTGGGTCAGCCCCAGCATTTT.

This chain joins TRBV30 and TRBJ2-7; 7 bases are a match to TRBD2. The CDR3 totals 14 residues. Germline V gene lookup returns CDR1 GTSNPN and CDR2 SVGIG (reference sequence). The V segment lost 0 bases and the J segment 4 bases; nucleotides outside the gene matches: 6. CDR3 in amino acids: CAWSVPRERYEQYF. The DNA for the CDR3 is TGTGCCTGGAGTGTTCCGCGGGAGAGATACGAGCAGTACTTC.

In this sample, this clone turned up once. This rearrangement joins TRBV6-5 to TRBJ1-1; 8 bases are a match to TRBD1. The CDR3 is made up of 15 amino acids. Germline lookup yields CDR1 MNHEY and CDR2 SVGAGI. V dropped 2 bases and J dropped 0; count of bases not matched to a gene: 2. CDR3 nucleotides: TGTGCCAGCAGTTACCAGACAGGGGTGAACACTGAAGCTTTCTTT. Its protein product is CASSYQTGVNTEAFF.

The J gene is TRBJ2-7, the V gene TRBV5-4, with TRBD2 matching over 14 bases. CDR3 length: 15 residues. Per the germline V gene, CDR1 is SGHNT and CDR2 is YYREEE (reference sequence). The J segment lost 6 bases and the V segment lost 4 bases, leaving 6 bases of the junction unmatched. The CDR3 region is CASSHWTSGRSEQYF. DNA of the CDR3: TGTGCCAGCAGCCACTGGACTAGCGGGAGGAGCGAGCAGTACTTC.